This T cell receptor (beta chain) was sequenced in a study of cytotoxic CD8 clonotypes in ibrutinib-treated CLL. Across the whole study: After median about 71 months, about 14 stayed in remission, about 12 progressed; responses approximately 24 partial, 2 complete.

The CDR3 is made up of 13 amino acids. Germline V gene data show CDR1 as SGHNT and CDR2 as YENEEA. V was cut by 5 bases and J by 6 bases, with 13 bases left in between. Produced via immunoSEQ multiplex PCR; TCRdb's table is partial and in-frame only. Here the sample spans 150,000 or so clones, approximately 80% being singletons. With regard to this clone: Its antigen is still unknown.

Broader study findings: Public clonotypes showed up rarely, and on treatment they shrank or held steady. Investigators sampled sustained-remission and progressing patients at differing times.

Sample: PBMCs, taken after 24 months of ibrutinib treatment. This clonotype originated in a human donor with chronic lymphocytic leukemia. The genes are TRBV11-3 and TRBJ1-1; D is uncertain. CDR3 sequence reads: CASSQGSGAEAFF. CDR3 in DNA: TGTGCCAGCAGCCAAGGGTCGGGCGCTGAAGCTTTCTTT.